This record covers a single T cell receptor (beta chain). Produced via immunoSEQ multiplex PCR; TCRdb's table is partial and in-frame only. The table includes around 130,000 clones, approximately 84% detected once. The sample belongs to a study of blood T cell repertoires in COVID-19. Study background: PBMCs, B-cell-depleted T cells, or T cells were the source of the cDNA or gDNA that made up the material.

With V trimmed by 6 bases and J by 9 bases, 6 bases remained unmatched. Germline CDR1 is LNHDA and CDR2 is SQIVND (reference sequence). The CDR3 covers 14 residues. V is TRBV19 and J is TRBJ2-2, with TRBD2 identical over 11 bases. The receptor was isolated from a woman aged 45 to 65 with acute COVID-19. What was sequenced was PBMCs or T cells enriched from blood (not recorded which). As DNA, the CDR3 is TGTGCCAGTAGCATCACTAGCGGGAGTAGGGAGCTGTTTTTT. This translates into CASSITSGSRELFF.